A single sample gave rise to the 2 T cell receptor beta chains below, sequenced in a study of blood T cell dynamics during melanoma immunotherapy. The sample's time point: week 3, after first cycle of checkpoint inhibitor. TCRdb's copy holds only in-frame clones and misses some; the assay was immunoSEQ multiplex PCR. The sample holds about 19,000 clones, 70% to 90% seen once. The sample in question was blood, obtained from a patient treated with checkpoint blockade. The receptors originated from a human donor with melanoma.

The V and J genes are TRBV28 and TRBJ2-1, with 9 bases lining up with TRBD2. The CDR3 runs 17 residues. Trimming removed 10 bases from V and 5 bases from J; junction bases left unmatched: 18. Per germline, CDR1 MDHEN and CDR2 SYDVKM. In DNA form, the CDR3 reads TGTGCCACCCCAAGGCGGGGAGGGACTAGCCTCAACAATGAGCAGTTCTTC. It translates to CATPRRGGTSLNNEQFF.

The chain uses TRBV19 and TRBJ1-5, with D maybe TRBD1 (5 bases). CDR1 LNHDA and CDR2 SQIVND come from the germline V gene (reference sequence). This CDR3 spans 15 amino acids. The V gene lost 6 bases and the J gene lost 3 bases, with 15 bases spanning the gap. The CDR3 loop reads CASRTEGHNNQPQHF. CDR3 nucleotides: TGTGCCAGTAGGACAGAAGGACACAACAATCAGCCCCAGCATTTT. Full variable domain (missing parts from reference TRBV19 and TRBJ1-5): DGGITQSPKYLFRKEGQNVTLSCEQNLNHDAMYWYRQDPGQGLRLIYYSQIVNDFQKGDIAEGYSVSREKKESFPLTVTSAQKNPTAFYLCASRTEGHNNQPQHFGDGTRLSIL.